The clone carrying this TCR beta chain came up many times. The sample belongs to a study of T-cell reconstitution after alpha-beta-depleted transplantation in children. It was with unique molecular identifiers that the TCRbeta library was prepared. MiXCR was run by TCRdb on the PCR reads, yielding one entry per CDR3 protein. Counted here are hundreds of thousands of distinct CDR3 sequences, 16% occurring once; the ten biggest clones make up 1.1%. There are 12 residues in the CDR3. The V gene lost 3 bases and the J gene lost 4 bases, with 9 bases spanning the gap. The germline CDR1 and CDR2 sequences are SQVTM and ANQGSEA.

The TCR sequence derives from a human donor who donated a stem cell graft to a child with acute myeloid leukemia. The chain employs TRBV29-1 and TRBJ1-1, with D unresolved. Specimen: PBMCs from the stem cell graft donor, collected from the stem cell graft. CDR3 in DNA: TGCAGCGTTGACAGTCTACTCACTGAAGCTTTCTTT. Its protein product is CSVDSLLTEAFF.